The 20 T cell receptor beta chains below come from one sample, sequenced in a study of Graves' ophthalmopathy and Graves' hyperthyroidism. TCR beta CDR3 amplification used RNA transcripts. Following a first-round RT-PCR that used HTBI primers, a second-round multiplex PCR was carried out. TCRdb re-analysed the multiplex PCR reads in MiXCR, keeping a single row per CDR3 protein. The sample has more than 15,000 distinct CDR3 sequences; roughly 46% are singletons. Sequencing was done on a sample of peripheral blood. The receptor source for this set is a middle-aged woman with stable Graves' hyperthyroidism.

This chain's CDR3 is CATSRSGRSTDTQYF. DNA for the CDR3: TGTGCCACCAGCAGGTCCGGGAGGAGCACAGATACGCAGTATTTT. The chain links TRBV15 to TRBJ2-3; 7 nucleotides line up with TRBD2. J was trimmed by 0 bases and V by 3 bases; bases with no gene match: 3. This CDR3 contains 15 residues. Germline CDR1 is LNHNV and CDR2 is YYDKDF (reference sequence).

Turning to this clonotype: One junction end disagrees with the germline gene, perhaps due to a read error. The CDR3 spells CASSGQGLQETQYF. In DNA, the CDR3 is TGTGCTAGCAGCGGACAGGGGCTACAAGAGACCCAGTACTTC. This chain links TRBV7-7 with TRBJ2-5; TRBD1 matches 9 bases. This CDR3 is built from 14 residues. Looked up from germline, CDR1 is SSHAT and CDR2 is FNYEAQ (reference sequence).

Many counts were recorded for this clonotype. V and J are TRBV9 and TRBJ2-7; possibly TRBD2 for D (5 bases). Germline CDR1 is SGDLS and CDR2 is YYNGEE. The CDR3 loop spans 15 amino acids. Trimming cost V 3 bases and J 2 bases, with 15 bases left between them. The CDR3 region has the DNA TGTGCCAGCAGCGAGCGGCCCGACGGGCCCTACGAGCAGTACTTC. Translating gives CASSERPDGPYEQYF.

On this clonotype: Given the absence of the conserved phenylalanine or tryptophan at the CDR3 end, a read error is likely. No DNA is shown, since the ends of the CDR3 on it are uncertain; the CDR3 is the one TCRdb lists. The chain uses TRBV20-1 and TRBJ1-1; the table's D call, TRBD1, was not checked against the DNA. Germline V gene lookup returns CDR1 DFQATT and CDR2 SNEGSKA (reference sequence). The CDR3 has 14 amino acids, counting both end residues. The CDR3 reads CSLRGGVANTEAFL.

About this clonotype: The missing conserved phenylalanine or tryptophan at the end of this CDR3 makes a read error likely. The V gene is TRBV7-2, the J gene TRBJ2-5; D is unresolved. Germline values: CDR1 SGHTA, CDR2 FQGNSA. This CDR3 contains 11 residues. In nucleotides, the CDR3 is TGCGCCAGCAGCGCGCCCGAGACCCAGTACCTC. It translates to CASSAPETQYL.

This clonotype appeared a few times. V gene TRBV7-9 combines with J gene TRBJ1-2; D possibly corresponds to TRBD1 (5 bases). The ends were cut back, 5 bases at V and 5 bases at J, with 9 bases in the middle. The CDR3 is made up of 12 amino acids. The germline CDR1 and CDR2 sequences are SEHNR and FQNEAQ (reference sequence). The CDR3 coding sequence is TGTGCCAGCAGCCCACAGGTTTATGGCTACACCTTC. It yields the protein CASSPQVYGYTF.

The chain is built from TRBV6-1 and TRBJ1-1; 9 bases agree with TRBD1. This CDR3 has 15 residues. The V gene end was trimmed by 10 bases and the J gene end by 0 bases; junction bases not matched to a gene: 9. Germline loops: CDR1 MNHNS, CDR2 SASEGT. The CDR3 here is CATSRTGVMNTEAFF. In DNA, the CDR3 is TGTGCCACCTCCCGGACAGGGGTTATGAACACTGAAGCTTTCTTT.

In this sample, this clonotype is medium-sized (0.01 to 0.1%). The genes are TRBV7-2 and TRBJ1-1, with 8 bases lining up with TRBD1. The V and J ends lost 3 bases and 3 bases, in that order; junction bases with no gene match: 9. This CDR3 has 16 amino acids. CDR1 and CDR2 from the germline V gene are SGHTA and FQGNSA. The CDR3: CASSLRAGGADTEAFF. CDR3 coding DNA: TGTGCCAGCAGCTTGCGGGCAGGGGGCGCGGACACTGAAGCTTTCTTT.

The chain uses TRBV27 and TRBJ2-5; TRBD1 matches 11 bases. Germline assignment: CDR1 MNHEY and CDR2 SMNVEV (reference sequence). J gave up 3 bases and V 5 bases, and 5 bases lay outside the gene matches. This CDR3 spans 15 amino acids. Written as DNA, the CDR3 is TGTGCCAGCAGTCCCTGGACAGGGGGCGAAGAGACCCAGTACTTC. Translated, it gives CASSPWTGGEETQYF.

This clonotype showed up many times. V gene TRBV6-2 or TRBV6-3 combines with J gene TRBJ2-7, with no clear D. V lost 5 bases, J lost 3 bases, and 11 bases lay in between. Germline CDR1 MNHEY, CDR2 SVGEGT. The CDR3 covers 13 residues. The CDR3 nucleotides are TGTGCCAGCAGTATAGGGCTCGGCTACGAGCAGTACTTC. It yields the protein CASSIGLGYEQYF.

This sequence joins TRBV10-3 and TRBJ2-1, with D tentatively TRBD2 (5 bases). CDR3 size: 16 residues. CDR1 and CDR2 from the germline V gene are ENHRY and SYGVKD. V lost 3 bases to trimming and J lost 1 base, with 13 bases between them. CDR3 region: CAISDSGRRSYNEQFF. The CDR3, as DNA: TGTGCCATCAGTGACTCAGGCAGGAGGTCCTACAATGAGCAGTTCTTC.

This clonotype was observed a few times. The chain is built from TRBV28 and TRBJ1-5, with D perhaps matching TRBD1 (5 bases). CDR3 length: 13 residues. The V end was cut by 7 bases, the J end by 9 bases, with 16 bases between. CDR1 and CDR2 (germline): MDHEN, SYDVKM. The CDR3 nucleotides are TGTGCCAGCACCACTATTCGGGGACGGCCCCAGCATTTT. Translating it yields CASTTIRGRPQHF.

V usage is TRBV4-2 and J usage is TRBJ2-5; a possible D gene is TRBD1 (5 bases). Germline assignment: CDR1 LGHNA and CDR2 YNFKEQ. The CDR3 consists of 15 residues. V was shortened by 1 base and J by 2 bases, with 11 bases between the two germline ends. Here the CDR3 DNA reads TGTGCCAGCAGCCAAGTCGACAGATTTCAAGAGACCCAGTACTTC. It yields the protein CASSQVDRFQETQYF.

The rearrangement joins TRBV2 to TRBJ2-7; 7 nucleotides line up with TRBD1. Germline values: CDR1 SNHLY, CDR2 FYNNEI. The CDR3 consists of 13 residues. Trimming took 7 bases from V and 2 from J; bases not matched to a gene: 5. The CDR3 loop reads CASTPDRAYEQYF. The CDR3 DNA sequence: TGTGCCAGCACGCCCGACAGGGCCTACGAGCAGTACTTC.

The chain's CDR3 is CASRGDEGGEQYF. Written as DNA, the CDR3 is TGTGCCAGCAGAGGAGATGAGGGAGGAGAGCAGTACTTC. The chain is built from TRBV9 and TRBJ2-7, with D maybe TRBD2 (6 bases). CDR3 length: 13 residues. The V and J ends lost 5 bases and 7 bases respectively, with 16 bases between them. Looked up from germline, CDR1 is SGDLS and CDR2 is YYNGEE.

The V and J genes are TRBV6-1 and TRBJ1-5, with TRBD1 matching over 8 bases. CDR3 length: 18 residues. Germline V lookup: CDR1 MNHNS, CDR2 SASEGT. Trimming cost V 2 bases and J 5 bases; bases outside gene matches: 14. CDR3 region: CASSERFSSGQVDQPQHF. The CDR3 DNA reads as TGTGCCAGCAGTGAACGCTTCTCGTCGGGACAGGTCGATCAGCCCCAGCATTTT.

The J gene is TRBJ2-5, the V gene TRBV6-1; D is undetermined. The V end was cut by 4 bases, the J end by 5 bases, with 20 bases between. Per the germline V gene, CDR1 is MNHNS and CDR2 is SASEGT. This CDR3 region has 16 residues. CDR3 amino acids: CASSVGHGEAVETQYF. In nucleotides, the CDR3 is TGTGCCAGCAGTGTCGGTCATGGTGAGGCGGTGGAGACCCAGTACTTC.

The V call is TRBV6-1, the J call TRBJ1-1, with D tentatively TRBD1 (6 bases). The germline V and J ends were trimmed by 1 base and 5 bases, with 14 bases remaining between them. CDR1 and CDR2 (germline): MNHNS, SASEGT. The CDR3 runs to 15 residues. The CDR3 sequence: CASSEVRGLRTEAFF. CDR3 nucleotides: TGTGCCAGCAGTGAAGTCAGGGGACTTAGGACTGAAGCTTTCTTT.

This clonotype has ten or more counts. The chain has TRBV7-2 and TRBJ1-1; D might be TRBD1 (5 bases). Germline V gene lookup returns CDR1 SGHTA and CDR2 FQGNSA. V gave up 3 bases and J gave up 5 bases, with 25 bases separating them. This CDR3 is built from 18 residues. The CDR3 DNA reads TGTGCCAGCAGCTTCGACCCCCGGGGTGTCAGGGTCGTTACTGAAGCTTTCTTT. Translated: CASSFDPRGVRVVTEAFF.

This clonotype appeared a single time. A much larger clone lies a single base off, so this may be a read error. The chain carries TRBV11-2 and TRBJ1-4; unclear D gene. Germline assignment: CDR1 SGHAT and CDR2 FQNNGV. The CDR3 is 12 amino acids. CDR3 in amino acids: CASSLPDEKLCF. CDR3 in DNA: TGTGCCAGCAGCCTCCCGGATGAAAAACTGTGTTTT. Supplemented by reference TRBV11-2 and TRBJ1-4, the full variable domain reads EAGVAQSPRYKIIEKRQSVAFWCNPISGHATLYWYQQILGQGPKLLIQFQNNGVVDDSQLPKDRFSAERLKGVDSTLKIQPAKLEDSAVYLCASSLPDEKLCFGSGTQLSVL.